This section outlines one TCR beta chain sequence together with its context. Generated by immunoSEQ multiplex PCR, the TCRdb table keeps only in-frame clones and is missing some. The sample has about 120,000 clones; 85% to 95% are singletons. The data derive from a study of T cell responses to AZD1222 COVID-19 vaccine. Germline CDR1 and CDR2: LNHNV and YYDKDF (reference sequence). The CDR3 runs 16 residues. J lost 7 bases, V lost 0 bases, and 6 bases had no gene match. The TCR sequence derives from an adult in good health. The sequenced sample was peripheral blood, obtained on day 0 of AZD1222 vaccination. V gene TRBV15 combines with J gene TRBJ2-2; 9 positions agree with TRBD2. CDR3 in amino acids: CATSRDVAGALGELFF. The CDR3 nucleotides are TGTGCCACCAGCAGAGACGTAGCGGGAGCTCTCGGGGAGCTGTTTTTT.